The source of this TCR beta chain is a study of blood T cells in healthy people across ages. A J-beta primer mix and a sample-barcoded 5' primer were used in a second PCR of roughly 6 to 11 cycles. In TCRdb, the 5' RACE reads were re-called with MiXCR into one record per CDR3 protein. The data contain more than 900,000 distinct CDR3 sequences, 29% of them seen just once; the ten biggest clones take up 10% to 13%. The CDR3 consists of 15 residues. After removal of 9 bases from V and 4 bases from J, the junction contained 8 bases not matched to a gene. Germline V gene sequence: CDR1 SGHTA, CDR2 FQGNSA. The data also belong to a second study, concerning T cells of mothers and their children.

The J gene is TRBJ2-3, the V gene TRBV7-2, with 12 positions matching TRBD2. The TCR comes from a woman between 40 and 55 years old in good health. The sample taken for sequencing was blood. CDR3 bases: TGTGCCAGTCCTAGCGGGGGGGTGGTGGCAGATACGCAGTATTTT. Its protein is CASPSGGVVADTQYF.